This T cell receptor beta chain was recorded in a study of post-analysis software for immune sequencing data. Between the trimmed V and J ends, which lost 6 bases and 4 bases, there was a span of 7 bases. Germline V CDR1 and CDR2: MNHEY, SVGEGT. This CDR3 contains 11 residues. A remark on this clonotype: Its antigen is undetermined.

Study observations and caveats: Roughly 5 TRBV segments, TRBV5-6, TRBV5-1 and TRBV20-1 among them, were found more frequent in patients than controls.

The library was made from cDNA and included unique molecular identifiers. TCRdb processed the PCR reads anew with MiXCR; each CDR3 protein has one entry. This table holds 650,000 to 850,000 distinct CDR3 sequences, roughly 50% found once. This chain connects TRBV6-2 or TRBV6-3 to TRBJ2-7; no reliable D call. Sequencing used blood. The TCR comes from a girl aged 5 to 17 with multiple sclerosis. As DNA, the CDR3 is TGTGCCAGCAGGCAGTGGTACGAGCAGTACTTC. Amino acids: CASRQWYEQYF.